The clone carrying this T cell receptor (beta chain) showed up many times. These data belong to a study of T cells in Graves' hyperthyroidism and ophthalmopathy. The CDR3 is 14 residues long. Germline V gene data show CDR1 as MDHEN and CDR2 as SYDVKM. Unmatched junction bases numbered 9, after V lost 6 bases and J lost 4 bases. Amplification of TCR beta CDR3 regions used RNA as the template. The HTBI set primed first-round TCR CDR3 RT-PCR. From the multiplex PCR reads, TCRdb called clonotypes with MiXCR, one entry per CDR3 protein. The table has around 300,000 distinct CDR3 sequences, around 13% seen once; the top ten hold 20% to 25%.

The source is a woman under 40 with Graves' hyperthyroidism. The chain joins TRBV28 to TRBJ2-7, with 7 bases fitting TRBD1. Input material: blood. The CDR3: CASSPPTGFYEQYF. The CDR3 DNA sequence: TGTGCCAGCAGCCCGCCGACAGGGTTTTACGAGCAGTACTTC.